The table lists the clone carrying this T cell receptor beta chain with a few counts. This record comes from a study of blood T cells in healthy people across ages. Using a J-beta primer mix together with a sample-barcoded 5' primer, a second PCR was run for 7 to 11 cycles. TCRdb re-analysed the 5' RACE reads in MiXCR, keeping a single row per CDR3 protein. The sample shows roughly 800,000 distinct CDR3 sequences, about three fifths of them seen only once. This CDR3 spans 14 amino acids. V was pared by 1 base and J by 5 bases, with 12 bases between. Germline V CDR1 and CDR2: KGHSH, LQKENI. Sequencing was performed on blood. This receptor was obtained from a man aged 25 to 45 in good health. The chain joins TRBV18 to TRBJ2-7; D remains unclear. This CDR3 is CASSPRTSGHEQYF. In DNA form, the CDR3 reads TGTGCCAGCTCACCACGGACCTCTGGCCACGAGCAGTACTTC.